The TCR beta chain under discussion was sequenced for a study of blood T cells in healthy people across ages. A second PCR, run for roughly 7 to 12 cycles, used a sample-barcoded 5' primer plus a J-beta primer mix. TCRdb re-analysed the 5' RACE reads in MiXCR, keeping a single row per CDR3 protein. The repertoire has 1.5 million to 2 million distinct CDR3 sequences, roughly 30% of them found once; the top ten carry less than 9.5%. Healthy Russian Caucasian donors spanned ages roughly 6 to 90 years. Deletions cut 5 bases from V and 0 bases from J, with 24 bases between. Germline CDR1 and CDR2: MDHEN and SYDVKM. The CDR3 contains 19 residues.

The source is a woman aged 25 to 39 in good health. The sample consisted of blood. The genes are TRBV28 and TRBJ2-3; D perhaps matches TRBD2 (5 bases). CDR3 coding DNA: TGTGCCAGCAGTCCACCTGGTGGAGCGGCGACGGGAAGCACAGATACGCAGTATTTT. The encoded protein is CASSPPGGAATGSTDTQYF.